The present TCR beta chain was sequenced within a study of OX40 agonist ivuxolimab in advanced cancers. Whole-study findings and limits: Near-lowest levels of clonal expansion characterized partial responders at 0.1-3.0 mg/kg. Clonal expansion by week 6 occurred in CD4+ and CD8+ blood T cells (at 0.1 to 3.0 mg/kg). Low normalized T-cell clonal expansion also characterized some of the nonresponders.

J was trimmed by 6 bases and V by 2 bases; bases with no gene match: 9. The CDR3 consists of 15 residues. The V gene's germline CDR1 is MDHEN and CDR2 SYDVKM. The method was immunoSEQ multiplex PCR; TCRdb's version includes in-frame clones alone and lacks a portion of them. The table has 55,000 or so clones, roughly 90% seen once. On this clone itself: The antigen is unknown.

This receptor was identified in an adult with an advanced solid tumor such as melanoma, head and neck, liver or kidney cancer. This sample comprised CD4+ or CD8+ T cells sorted from blood, obtained in a trial of the OX40 agonist ivuxolimab. The chain recombines TRBV28 with TRBJ2-5; 7 nucleotides align to TRBD1. As DNA, the CDR3 is TGTGCCAGCAGTTTAAACAGGGGATACCTGAAGACCCAGTACTTC. Amino acids: CASSLNRGYLKTQYF.